This TCR beta chain comes out of a study of blood T cell repertoires in COVID-19. Study-wide background: COVID-19 samples, acute and convalescent, were from the United States, Italy and Spain. T cells, B-cell-depleted T cells, or PBMCs supplied cDNA or gDNA.

Germline V gene sequence: CDR1 MNHNS, CDR2 SASEGT. The CDR3 extends over 17 amino acids. The trim removed 3 bases at V and 3 bases at J, leaving 7 bases unmatched. Authors' data handling: Amplification of reference gene primers provided the estimated nucleated cell counts. Method: immunoSEQ multiplex PCR; TCRdb's copy keeps in-frame clones and lacks some. D and trimming were read from the DNA, whereas the V and J calls and clone size are those reported in that table. The repertoire holds 120,000 or so clones, with 85% to 90% as singletons. This receptor was identified in an older man with active or convalescent COVID-19. The sample comprised peripheral blood. V gene TRBV6-1 combines with J gene TRBJ1-6, with 8 bases aligning to TRBD1. The CDR3 is CASSEDPTGDYNSPLHF. CDR3 coding DNA: TGTGCCAGCAGTGAGGATCCGACAGGGGACTATAATTCACCCCTCCACTTT.